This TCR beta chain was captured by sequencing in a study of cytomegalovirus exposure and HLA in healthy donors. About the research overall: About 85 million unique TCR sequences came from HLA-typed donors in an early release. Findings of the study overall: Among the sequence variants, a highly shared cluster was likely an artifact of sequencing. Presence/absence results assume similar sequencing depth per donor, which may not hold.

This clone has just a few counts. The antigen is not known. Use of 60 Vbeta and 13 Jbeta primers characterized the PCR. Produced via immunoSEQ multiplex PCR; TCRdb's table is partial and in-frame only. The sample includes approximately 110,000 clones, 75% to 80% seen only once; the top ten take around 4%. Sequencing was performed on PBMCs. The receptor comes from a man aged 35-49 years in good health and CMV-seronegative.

CDR3 nucleotides: TGTGCCAGCAGCACAAGTGTCTCTGGAAACACCATATATTTT. This translates into CASSTSVSGNTIYF. The rearrangement uses TRBV7-2 and TRBJ1-3; D is unclear. This CDR3 is 14 amino acids long. In germline, CDR1 is SGHTA, CDR2 FQGNSA. The V end lost 5 bases, the J end lost 0 bases, and 8 bases lay between the germline ends.